Given below is one TCR beta chain in context. Its antigen remains unknown. Germline V lookup: CDR1 LNHDA, CDR2 SQIVND (reference sequence). The CDR3 spans 16 residues. With 6 bases clipped from V and 6 bases from J, the junction kept 13 bases outside the gene matches. This specimen comes from a study of cytomegalovirus exposure and HLA in healthy donors. Whole-study findings and limits: Indistinguishable V segments such as TRBV6-2 and TRBV6-3 were excluded. A previous analysis found most TCR beta V segments productive roughly 87% or roughly 30% of the time.

PCR involved 60 Vbeta and 13 Jbeta primers. Per the original data handling: In a later analysis, of some 80 million unique beta chains, some 10 million appeared in at least two donors. The repertoire was sequenced with immunoSEQ multiplex PCR; TCRdb's copy has only in-frame clones and lacks some. That table supplies the V and J calls and clone size; D and trimming were determined from the DNA. This sample has about 110,000 clones, with about 76% found just once. The chain has TRBV19 and TRBJ2-7, with TRBD1 identical over 11 bases. The sample was PBMCs. The receptor comes from a woman in her 30s in good health and CMV-seronegative. Here the CDR3 DNA reads TGTGCCAGTAGCCAATTAAAAGCCGGGACAGGGGGCGAGCAGTACTTC. Translated: CASSQLKAGTGGEQYF.